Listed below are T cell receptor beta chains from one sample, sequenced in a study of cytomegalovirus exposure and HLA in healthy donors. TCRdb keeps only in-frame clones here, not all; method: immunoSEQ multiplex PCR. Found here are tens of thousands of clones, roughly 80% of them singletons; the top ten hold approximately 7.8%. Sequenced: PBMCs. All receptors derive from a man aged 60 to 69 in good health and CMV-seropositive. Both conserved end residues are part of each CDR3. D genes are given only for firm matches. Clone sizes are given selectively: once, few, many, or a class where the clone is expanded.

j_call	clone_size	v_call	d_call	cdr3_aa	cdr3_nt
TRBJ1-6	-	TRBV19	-	CASRDTQSPLHF	TGTGCCAGTCGGGACACCCAATCACCCCTCCACTTT
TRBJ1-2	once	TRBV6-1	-	CASREVGYTF	TGTGCCAGCAGGGAGGTGGGCTACACCTTC
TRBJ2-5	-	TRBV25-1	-	CATSEAGGPRQETQYF	TGTGCCACCTCGGAGGCCGGGGGACCCCGCCAAGAGACCCAGTACTTC
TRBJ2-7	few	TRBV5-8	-	CASSFGRGPGEQYF	TGTGCCAGCAGCTTCGGTCGAGGGCCCGGCGAGCAGTACTTC
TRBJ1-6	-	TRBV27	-	CASSPATSSYNSPLHF	TGTGCCAGCAGTCCCGCCACAAGCTCCTATAATTCACCCCTCCACTTT
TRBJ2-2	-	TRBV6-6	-	CASSPGGSTGELFF	TGTGCCAGCAGTCCCGGGGGTTCCACCGGGGAGCTGTTTTTT
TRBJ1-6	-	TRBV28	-	CASSSYGGSNSPLHF	TGTGCCAGCAGTTCATACGGAGGTTCAAATTCACCCCTCCACTTT
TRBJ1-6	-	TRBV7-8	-	CASSFRSGHGGRSPLHF	TGTGCCAGCAGCTTCCGCTCAGGACACGGTGGGCGGTCACCCCTCCACTTT
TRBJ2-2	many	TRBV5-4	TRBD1	CASSTTGGRTGELFF	TGTGCCAGCAGCACAACAGGGGGCCGGACCGGGGAGCTGTTTTTT
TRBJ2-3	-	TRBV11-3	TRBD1	CASSLYGGQGARDTQYF	TGTGCCAGCAGCTTATATGGGGGACAGGGGGCCCGAGATACGCAGTATTTT
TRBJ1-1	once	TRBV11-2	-	CASSLGGMNTEAFF	TGTGCCAGCAGCTTAGGAGGTATGAACACTGAAGCTTTCTTT
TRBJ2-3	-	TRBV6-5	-	CASSFIATGRTDTQYF	TGTGCCAGCAGTTTCATCGCGACAGGCCGCACAGATACGCAGTATTTT
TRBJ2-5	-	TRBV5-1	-	CASRQGPVAKTQYF	TGCGCCAGCAGGCAGGGCCCAGTTGCGAAGACCCAGTACTTC
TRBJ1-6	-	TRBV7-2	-	CASSFSNSPLHF	TGTGCCAGCAGCTTTAGTAATTCACCCCTCCACTTT
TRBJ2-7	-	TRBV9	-	CASSVALATEQYF	TGTGCCAGCAGCGTAGCTCTAGCGACCGAGCAGTACTTC
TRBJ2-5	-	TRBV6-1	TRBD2	CASSVGGAGSETQYF	TGTGCCAGCAGTGTCGGGGGGGCGGGGTCAGAGACCCAGTACTTC
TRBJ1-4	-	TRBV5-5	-	CASSSREWTNEKLFF	TGTGCCAGCAGCTCCCGGGAATGGACTAATGAAAAACTGTTTTTT
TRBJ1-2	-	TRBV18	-	CASSPNLQGHDGYTF	TGTGCCAGCTCTCCAAATCTCCAGGGGCACGATGGCTACACCTTC
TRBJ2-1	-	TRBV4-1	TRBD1	CASSQGLMGTGKENEQFF	TGCGCCAGCAGCCAAGGATTGATGGGGACAGGGAAAGAAAATGAGCAGTTCTTC
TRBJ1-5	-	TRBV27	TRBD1	CAAGGQGNQPQHF	TGTGCTGCGGGGGGACAGGGGAATCAGCCCCAGCATTTT
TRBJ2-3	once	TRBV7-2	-	CASSSTGIRPEKRQYF	TGTGCCAGCAGCTCTACAGGGATTAGGCCGGAGAAAAGGCAGTATTTT
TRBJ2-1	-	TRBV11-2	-	CASRSWGSKEGNEQFF	TGTGCCAGCAGATCGTGGGGCAGCAAGGAGGGAAATGAGCAGTTCTTC
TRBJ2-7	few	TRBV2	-	CASSLTASSYEQYF	TGTGCCAGCAGTCTGACAGCGAGCTCCTACGAGCAGTACTTC
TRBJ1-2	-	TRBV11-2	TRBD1	CASSLGGNYGYTF	TGTGCCAGCAGCCTAGGGGGCAACTATGGCTACACCTTC
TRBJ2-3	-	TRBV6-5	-	CASSRERQSTDTQYF	TGTGCCAGCTCTCGGGAAAGGCAAAGCACAGATACGCAGTATTTT
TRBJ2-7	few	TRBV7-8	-	CASSPRDYEQYF	TGTGCCAGCAGCCCGAGGGACTACGAGCAGTACTTC
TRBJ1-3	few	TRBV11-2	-	CASSSGLGNTIYF	TGTGCCAGCAGCTCGGGACTTGGAAACACCATATATTTT
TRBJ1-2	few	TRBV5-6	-	CASTWDGTYNHYGYTF	TGTGCCAGCACCTGGGACGGGACATATAACCACTATGGCTACACCTTC
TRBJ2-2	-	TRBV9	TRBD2	CASSPWTSGIKGELFF	TGTGCCAGCAGCCCATGGACTAGCGGGATAAAAGGGGAGCTGTTTTTT
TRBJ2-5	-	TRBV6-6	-	CASSYSAGAQETQYF	TGTGCCAGCAGTTACTCGGCGGGTGCGCAAGAGACCCAGTACTTC
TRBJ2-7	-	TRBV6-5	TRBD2	CASSYSASGGDYEQYF	TGTGCCAGCAGTTACTCGGCCAGCGGGGGAGACTACGAGCAGTACTTC
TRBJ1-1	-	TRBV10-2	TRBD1	CASSDGDSWGTEAFF	TGCGCCAGCAGTGACGGGGACAGTTGGGGTACTGAAGCTTTCTTT
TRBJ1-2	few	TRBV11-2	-	CASSLEAGTNYGYTF	TGTGCCAGCAGCTTAGAGGCAGGCACCAACTATGGCTACACCTTC
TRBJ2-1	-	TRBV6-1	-	CASRDTYNEQFF	TGTGCCAGCCGGGACACTTACAATGAGCAGTTCTTC
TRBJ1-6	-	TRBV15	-	CATSRDRSRGNNSPLHF	TGTGCCACCAGCAGAGATCGCTCCAGGGGAAATAATTCACCCCTCCACTTT
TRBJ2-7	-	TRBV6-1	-	CASSADLASQYF	TGTGCCAGCAGCGCAGACTTAGCGTCGCAGTACTTC
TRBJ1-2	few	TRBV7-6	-	CASSGYRDSRYTF	TGTGCCAGCAGCGGGTATCGGGACTCGCGCTACACCTTC
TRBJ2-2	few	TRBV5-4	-	CASSFGGSPTGELFF	TGTGCCAGCAGCTTTGGCGGGTCCCCTACCGGGGAGCTGTTTTTT
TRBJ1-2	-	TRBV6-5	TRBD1	CASSRQGRYGYTF	TGTGCCAGCAGCCGACAGGGGCGCTATGGCTACACCTTC
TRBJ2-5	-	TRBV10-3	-	CAISESILQGSSDKGETQYF	TGTGCCATCAGTGAGTCGATCTTACAGGGATCGTCCGACAAGGGAGAGACCCAGTACTTC
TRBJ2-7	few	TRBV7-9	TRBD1	CASSLVPGQGAGIHEQYF	TGTGCCAGCAGCTTAGTCCCTGGACAGGGGGCAGGGATCCACGAGCAGTACTTC
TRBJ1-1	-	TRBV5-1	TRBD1	CASSRLDRGNTEAFF	TGCGCCAGCAGCAGGTTGGACAGGGGGAACACTGAAGCTTTCTTT
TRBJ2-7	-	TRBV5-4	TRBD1	CASSLDRRYEQYF	TGTGCCAGCAGCCTGGACAGGAGATACGAGCAGTACTTC
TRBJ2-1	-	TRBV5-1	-	CASSLRGSGNEQFF	TGCGCCAGCAGCTTGAGGGGCTCGGGCAATGAGCAGTTCTTC
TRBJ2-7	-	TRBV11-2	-	CASSFGRGTEQYF	TGTGCCAGCAGCTTCGGCAGGGGCACCGAGCAGTACTTC
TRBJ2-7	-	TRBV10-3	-	CAIREDIQQYF	TGTGCCATCAGGGAGGACATTCAGCAGTACTTC
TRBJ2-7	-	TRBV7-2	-	CASSLGFGQYF	TGTGCCAGCAGCTTAGGGTTCGGGCAGTACTTC
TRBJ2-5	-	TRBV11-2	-	CASSSGWIMETQYF	TGTGCCAGCAGCTCAGGGTGGATCATGGAGACCCAGTACTTC
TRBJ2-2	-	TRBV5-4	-	CASSDPEGVTDTGELFF	TGTGCCAGCAGTGACCCCGAGGGGGTTACTGACACCGGGGAGCTGTTTTTT
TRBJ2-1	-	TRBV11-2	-	CASSLGFGVGIEQFF	TGTGCCAGCAGCTTAGGTTTCGGGGTTGGGATTGAGCAGTTCTTC
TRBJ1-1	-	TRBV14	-	CASSSLPNTEAFF	TGTGCCAGCAGCAGCTTGCCGAACACTGAAGCTTTCTTT
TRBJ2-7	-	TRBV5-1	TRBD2	CASSLVPVAGGIEQYF	TGCGCCAGCAGCTTGGTACCGGTAGCGGGAGGTATCGAGCAGTACTTC
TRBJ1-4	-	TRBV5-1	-	CASSFSRGTNEKLFF	TGCGCCAGCAGCTTTAGCAGGGGAACTAATGAAAAACTGTTTTTT
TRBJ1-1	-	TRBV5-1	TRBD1	CASSLEGAWTEAFF	TGCGCCAGCAGCTTGGAGGGGGCGTGGACTGAAGCTTTCTTT